Listed below are T cell receptor beta chains from one sample, sequenced in a study of blood T cells in healthy people across ages. One entry per CDR3 protein results from TCRdb running MiXCR on the 5' RACE reads. The repertoire holds about 1.6 million distinct CDR3 sequences, with around 36% as singletons. Sequenced: blood. The receptors derive from a woman aged 25 to 39 in good health. CDR3s include the opening cysteine and the closing phenylalanine or tryptophan. Each record gives: CDR3 protein, V gene, J gene.

CASSEFGRGGPLHF	TRBV25-1	TRBJ1-6
CASRPGQENYGYTF	TRBV12-3/TRBV12-4	TRBJ1-2
CASSLPGDNSPLHF	TRBV4-1	TRBJ1-6
CASSFSGRDTDTQYF	TRBV9	TRBJ2-3
CASSLGLAGSLQETQYF	TRBV7-2	TRBJ2-5
CASSLENSGNEQYF	TRBV5-1	TRBJ2-7
CASSLRGTGRNSPLHF	TRBV7-2	TRBJ1-6
CASRGGDRAYEQYF	TRBV28	TRBJ2-7
CASSVTTGGRLSYNEQFF	TRBV25-1	TRBJ2-1
CSVIRRGLEQYF	TRBV20-1	TRBJ2-7
CSAPGGAGELFF	TRBV20-1	TRBJ2-2
CSARVLGGTETQYF	TRBV20-1	TRBJ2-5
CASSQGAKEQYF	TRBV14	TRBJ2-7
CASSQGPTGGARTGELFF	TRBV4-1	TRBJ2-2
CASSEPELGGLMGYTF	TRBV6-1	TRBJ1-2
CASSSLGRASSTDTQYF	TRBV11-2	TRBJ2-3
CASSQGLAGVYYEQYF	TRBV3-1	TRBJ2-7
CASSENPGPSSYEQYF	TRBV9	TRBJ2-7
CASSYGREDTQYF	TRBV6-6	TRBJ2-3
CSVESGETQYF	TRBV29-1	TRBJ2-5
CAKWGLGAEKLFF	TRBV5-1	TRBJ1-4
CATSRRQAYGYTF	TRBV15	TRBJ1-2
CASSVEDTGEQFF	TRBV9	TRBJ2-1
CASSQDLTVVNEKLFF	TRBV4-2	TRBJ1-4
CSAMDRGPNEQFF	TRBV20-1	NA
CASSAGLATSHEQYF	TRBV6-1	TRBJ2-7
CASSPGTSGRYSYNEQFF	TRBV27	TRBJ2-1
CASSLEVRAGDYNEQFF	TRBV7-7	TRBJ2-1
CASSFKGCEQYF	TRBV7-9	NA